This passage covers 24 T cell receptor beta chains from one sample sequenced in a study of T cells in Graves' hyperthyroidism and ophthalmopathy. The CDR3 regions of TCR beta were amplified from RNA transcripts. A set of HTBI primers served as the primers for a first-round RT-PCR of the TCR CDR3. TCRdb re-derived calls from the multiplex PCR reads in MiXCR, one entry per CDR3 protein. The sample carries about 500,000 distinct CDR3 sequences, 13% to 15% recorded once. The sample taken for sequencing was blood. The receptors here all came from a woman aged 18-29 years with Graves' hyperthyroidism.

The chain recombines TRBV7-3 with TRBJ2-3, with TRBD2 matching over 9 bases. This CDR3 spans 13 amino acids. Germline assignment: CDR1 SGHTA and CDR2 FQGTGA. V trimming: 9 bases; J trimming: 4 bases; junction bases outside the gene matches: 5. This chain's CDR3 is CASRAGGADTQYF. CDR3 coding DNA: TGTGCCAGTAGAGCGGGGGGCGCAGATACGCAGTATTTT.

The rearrangement links TRBV11-2 to TRBJ1-2; tentative D call: TRBD1 (6 bases). The V gene's germline CDR1 is SGHAT and CDR2 FQNNGV. The CDR3 totals 15 residues. V lost 5 bases to trimming and J lost 8 bases, with 21 bases between them. The CDR3 loop is CASSTSTGAGGGYTF. CDR3 DNA sequence: TGTGCCAGCAGCACGAGTACTGGGGCCGGGGGCGGCTACACCTTC.

In its sample, this clonotype was seen many times. The V gene is TRBV6-4, the J gene TRBJ2-2, with TRBD1 matching over 10 bases. Germline V CDR1 and CDR2: MRHNA, SNTAGT. V shed 2 bases and J 3 bases; nucleotides not matched to a gene: 0. The CDR3 spans 15 residues. The CDR3: CASSDGTGDTGELFF. The CDR3 nucleotides read TGTGCCAGCAGTGACGGGACAGGGGACACCGGGGAGCTGTTTTTT.

This clonotype showed up many times. The rearrangement joins TRBV12-3 or TRBV12-4 to TRBJ1-2; D possibly corresponds to TRBD1 (6 bases). The CDR3 runs 13 residues. The V and J ends lost 6 bases and 1 base respectively, with 9 bases between them. This CDR3 is CASRLDSNYGYTF. CDR3 nucleotides: TGTGCCAGCAGACTGGACAGTAACTATGGCTACACCTTC.

This clonotype appeared many times. The CDR3 loop reads CAISENDNEQYV. The CDR3 nucleotides are TGTGCCATCAGTGAGAACGACAACGAGCAGTACGTC. V is TRBV10-3 and J is TRBJ2-7, with unresolved D. CDR1 ENHRY and CDR2 SYGVKD come from the germline V gene. The germline V and J ends were trimmed by 2 bases and 5 bases, with 7 bases remaining between them. CDR3 length equals 12 residues.

A few counts support this clonotype. The gene calls are TRBV7-9 and TRBJ1-1; D not certain. CDR1 is SEHNR, CDR2 FQNEAQ, per germline (reference sequence). Between the trimmed V and J ends, which lost 4 bases and 11 bases, there was a span of 14 bases. This CDR3 comprises 12 residues. The CDR3 spells CASSSVHTEAFF. Here the CDR3 DNA reads TGTGCCAGCAGCTCCGTTCATACGGAGGCTTTCTTT.

This clonotype was counted ten times or more. The chain links TRBV11-3 to TRBJ2-1, with 12 nucleotides matching TRBD2. The CDR3 is 16 residues long. V lost 5 bases and J lost 9; bases outside the gene matches: 11. Germline V CDR1 and CDR2: SGHNT, YENEEA. The CDR3 nucleotides are TGTGCCAGCAGCCAAGCGACTAGCGGGAGAATCAGTGAGCAGTTCTTC. It specifies CASSQATSGRISEQFF.

This clonotype was recorded at least ten times. The chain employs TRBV28 and TRBJ1-6; a possible D gene is TRBD1 (5 bases). The CDR3 is made up of 15 amino acids. CDR1 and CDR2 (germline): MDHEN, SYDVKM. The ends were cut back, 0 bases at V and 13 bases at J, with 16 bases in the middle. In nucleotides, the CDR3 is TGTGCCAGCAGTTTATGGGGCAGGGTAGAGGTCCCCCTCCACTTT. Its protein product is CASSLWGRVEVPLHF.

At least ten counts were recorded for this clonotype. Written as DNA, the CDR3 is TGTGCCAGCAGCTTAATTTGGGACAGGGATGGTGGAGAGACCCAGTACTTC. As protein: CASSLIWDRDGGETQYF. The V gene is TRBV7-2, the J gene TRBJ2-5; 9 nucleotides align to TRBD1. The junction had 11 bases not matched to a gene; V was cut back by 2 bases and J by 4 bases. Per germline, CDR1 SGHTA and CDR2 FQGNSA. The CDR3 loop spans 17 amino acids.

This clonotype came up many times. The V gene is TRBV11-1, the J gene TRBJ2-3; D remains unclear. V lost 0 bases to trimming and J lost 6 bases, with 13 bases between them. Germline CDR1 reads SGHAT; CDR2 reads FQDESV (reference sequence). The CDR3 is made up of 15 amino acids. The CDR3: CASSLAFGVGDTQYF. The CDR3 coding sequence is TGTGCCAGCAGCTTAGCGTTTGGCGTGGGGGATACGCAGTATTTT.

This clonotype was seen ten or more times. The CDR3 spells CASILATGLNGELFF. CDR3 nucleotides: TGTGCCAGCATTCTAGCGACAGGTTTAAACGGGGAGCTGTTTTTT. The chain joins TRBV12-3 or TRBV12-4 to TRBJ2-2; tentatively, D is TRBD1 or TRBD2 (6 bases each). This CDR3 contains 15 residues. Trimming removed 7 bases from V and 7 bases from J, with 19 bases in between.

This clonotype has only a few counts. A much larger clone is a single base away; this may be a read error. The genes are TRBV2 and TRBJ2-7; a possible D gene is TRBD1 (6 bases). This CDR3 is 12 amino acids long. Germline V gene data show CDR1 as SNHLY and CDR2 as FYNNEI. CDR3 DNA: TGTGCCAGCAGTGGGACAGCATACGAGCGGTACTTC. This codes for CASSGTAYERYF.

This clonotype was recorded many times. The V gene is TRBV2, the J gene TRBJ2-5; D is unclear. This CDR3 is 11 amino acids long. From germline, CDR1 is SNHLY and CDR2 FYNNEI. CDR3 region: CATDSTGTQYF. The DNA for the CDR3 is TGTGCGACGGATTCAACGGGGACCCAGTACTTC.

The chain combines TRBV6-2 or TRBV6-3 with TRBJ2-1; 9 bases map to TRBD2. The length of the CDR3 is 16 residues. The V segment lost 5 bases and the J segment 2 bases; nucleotides outside the gene matches: 7. Germline loops: CDR1 MNHEY, CDR2 SVGEGT. The CDR3 nucleotides read TGTGCCAGCAGTGACCGACTAGCGGCAGCCTACAATGAGCAGTTCTTC. Amino acid sequence: CASSDRLAAAYNEQFF.

This clonotype has a count of ten or more. The V call is TRBV10-3, the J call TRBJ2-1; D gene ambiguous. The CDR3 sequence is 14 residues long. Germline CDR1 ENHRY, CDR2 SYGVKD. The ends were cut back, 6 bases at V and 3 bases at J, with 12 bases in the middle. The CDR3 reads CAIRGGSYYNEQFF. CDR3 DNA sequence: TGTGCCATCAGGGGTGGAAGTTACTACAATGAGCAGTTCTTC.

Worth noting for this clonotype: An end of the junction differs from the germline gene, which may be a read error. The J gene is TRBJ2-1, the V gene TRBV7-9; a possible D gene is TRBD2 (5 bases). From germline, CDR1 is SEHNR and CDR2 FQNEAQ (reference sequence). The CDR3 length is 13 residues. CDR3 protein: CASSSGSTNEQFF. The CDR3 nucleotides are TGTGCCAGCAGCTCGGGATCTACCAATGAACAGTTCTTC.

This clonotype was counted ten times or more. The CDR3, as DNA: TGTGCCATCAGTGGATGGGGAACAAGCCCTTACGAGCAGTACTTC. Protein sequence: CAISGWGTSPYEQYF. The chain couples TRBV10-3 to TRBJ2-7; D uncertain. CDR1 and CDR2 from the germline V gene are ENHRY and SYGVKD. There are 15 residues in the CDR3. V gave up 4 bases and J gave up 4 bases, with 17 bases separating them.

V is TRBV7-3 and J is TRBJ2-3, with TRBD1 as a possible D gene (5 bases). Trimming removed 1 base from V and 1 base from J, with 24 bases in between. This CDR3 comprises 20 residues. CDR1 is SGHTA, CDR2 FQGTGA, per germline. The CDR3, as DNA: TGTGCCAGCAGCTTAATTTGGGGCTTGGGCAGGCAAAGATGCACAGATACGCAGTATTTT. Its protein product is CASSLIWGLGRQRCTDTQYF.

The chain carries TRBV20-1 and TRBJ2-7; 8 bases agree with TRBD1. The CDR3 extends over 12 amino acids. CDR1 is DFQATT, CDR2 SNEGSKA, per germline (reference sequence). V lost 1 base, J lost 6 bases, and 2 bases stayed unmatched. The chain's CDR3 is CSARAQGGEQYV. DNA for the CDR3: TGCAGTGCTAGAGCACAGGGGGGCGAGCAGTACGTC.

This chain's CDR3 is CSERLAGLYNEQFF. The CDR3 DNA reads as TGCAGCGAAAGACTAGCGGGACTTTACAATGAGCAGTTCTTC. This sequence joins TRBV29-1 and TRBJ2-1; 11 bases fit TRBD2. The CDR3 is 14 amino acids. The V and J ends lost 7 bases and 4 bases, in that order; junction bases with no gene match: 6. CDR1 and CDR2 (germline): SQVTM, ANQGSEA.

The genes are TRBV30 and TRBJ1-4; D is unresolved. CDR3 length equals 13 residues. Germline V lookup: CDR1 GTSNPN, CDR2 SVGIG (reference sequence). Between the trimmed V and J ends, which lost 1 base and 6 bases, there was a span of 9 bases. In DNA, the CDR3 is TGTGCCTGGAGTGGGGTAAAAGATGAAAAACTGTTTTTT. This translates into CAWSGVKDEKLFF.

The chain combines TRBV20-1 with TRBJ2-7; TRBD2 matches at 14 bases. CDR1 and CDR2 from the germline V gene are DFQATT and SNEGSKA (reference sequence). This CDR3 comprises 14 residues. Unmatched junction bases numbered 7, after V lost 6 bases and J lost 6 bases. CDR3 bases: TGCAGTGCGATCGGGACTAGCGGGAGAAGCGAGCAGTACGTC. Its protein is CSAIGTSGRSEQYV.

The V gene is TRBV25-1, the J gene TRBJ1-6; D is possibly TRBD1 (6 bases). The CDR3 runs 15 residues. Germline V gene sequence: CDR1 MGHDK, CDR2 SYGVNS. V gave up 5 bases and J gave up 10 bases, with 18 bases separating them. The CDR3 nucleotides are TGTGCCAGCAGTAAATTCCAGGGGAAAGGATCACCCCTCCACTTT. It translates to CASSKFQGKGSPLHF.

This clonotype appeared a few times. The CDR3 here is CASSEVRDYSYEQYF. The CDR3 nucleotides read TGTGCCAGCAGTGAAGTGCGGGATTACTCCTACGAGCAGTACTTC. The V and J genes are TRBV6-1 and TRBJ2-7, with D possibly being TRBD2 (6 bases). The germline CDR1 and CDR2 sequences are MNHNS and SASEGT. The CDR3 is 15 amino acids. V was cut by 1 base and J by 0 bases, with 10 bases left in between.